This TCR beta chain originates from a study of shared clonotypes between healthy human individuals. Findings of the study overall: Roughly 5% of naive CD4 clonotypes were common to a few donors. Compared with clonotypes that all four donors shared, non-shared clonotypes had lower generation probabilities. Larger richness was generally estimated for naive than memory subsets. Rarefaction demonstrated incomplete sorted-subset sequencing despite large depth.

Notes on this clone: Its antigen remains unidentified.

Assay used: immunoSEQ multiplex PCR; TCRdb lists only in-frame clones, some missing. This table holds approximately 2,000,000 clones, 85% to 95% found once. CDR3 length: 10 residues. V was shortened by 2 bases and J by 7 bases, with 2 bases between the two germline ends. Germline V lookup: CDR1 MNHNY, CDR2 SVGAGI (reference sequence). The receptor's source is a man aged 18 to 29 in good health. Some clones in this sample may be carry-over from other donors' samples. The specimen was naive CD4+ T cells from PBMCs. Noted subset: CD45RA+ positively selected. The gene calls are TRBV6-6 and TRBJ1-1; D not resolved. Written as DNA, the CDR3 is TGTGCCAGCAGTTACGTTGAAGCTTTCTTT. Translating it yields CASSYVEAFF.